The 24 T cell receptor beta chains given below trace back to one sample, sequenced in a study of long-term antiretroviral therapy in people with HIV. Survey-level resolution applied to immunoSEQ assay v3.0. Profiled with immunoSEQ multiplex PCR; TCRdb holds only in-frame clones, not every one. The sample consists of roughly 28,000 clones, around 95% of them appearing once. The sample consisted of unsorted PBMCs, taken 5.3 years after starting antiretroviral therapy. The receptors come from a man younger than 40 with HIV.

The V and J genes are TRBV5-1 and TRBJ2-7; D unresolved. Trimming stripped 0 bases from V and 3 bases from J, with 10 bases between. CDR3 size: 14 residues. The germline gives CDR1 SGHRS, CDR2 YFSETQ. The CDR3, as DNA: TGCGCCAGCAGCTTGGCCGTCCGATACTACGAGCAGTACTTC. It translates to CASSLAVRYYEQYF.

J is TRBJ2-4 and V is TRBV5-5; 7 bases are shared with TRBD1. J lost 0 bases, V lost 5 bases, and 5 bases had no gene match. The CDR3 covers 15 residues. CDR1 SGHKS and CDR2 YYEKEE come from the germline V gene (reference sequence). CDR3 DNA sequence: TGTGCCAGCAGAACAGGGGTTATAGCCAAAAACATTCAGTACTTC. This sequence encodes CASRTGVIAKNIQYF.

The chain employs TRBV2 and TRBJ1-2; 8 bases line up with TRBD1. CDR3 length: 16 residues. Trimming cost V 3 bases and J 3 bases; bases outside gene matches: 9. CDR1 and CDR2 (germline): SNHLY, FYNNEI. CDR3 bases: TGTGCCAGCAGTGAGTCGACAGGGGAGGAGGACTATGGCTACACCTTC. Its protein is CASSESTGEEDYGYTF.

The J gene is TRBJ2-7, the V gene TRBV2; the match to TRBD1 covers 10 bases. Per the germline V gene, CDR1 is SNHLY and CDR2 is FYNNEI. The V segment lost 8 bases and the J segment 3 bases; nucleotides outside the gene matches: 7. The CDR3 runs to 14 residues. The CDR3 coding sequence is TGTGCCAGCTACGGGACAGGGGATCGCTACGAGCAGTACTTC. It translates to CASYGTGDRYEQYF.

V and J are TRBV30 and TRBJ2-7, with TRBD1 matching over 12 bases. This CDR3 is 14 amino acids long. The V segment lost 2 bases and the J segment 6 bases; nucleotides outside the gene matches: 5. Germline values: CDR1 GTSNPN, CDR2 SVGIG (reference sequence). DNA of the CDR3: TGTGCCTGGAGTAACCGGGACAGGGGGCGCGAGCAGTACTTC. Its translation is CAWSNRDRGREQYF.

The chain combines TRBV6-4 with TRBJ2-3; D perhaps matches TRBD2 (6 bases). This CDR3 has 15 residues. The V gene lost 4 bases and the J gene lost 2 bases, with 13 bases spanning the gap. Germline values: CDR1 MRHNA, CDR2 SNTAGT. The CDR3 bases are TGTGCCAGCAGTGTTGGTAGCGGTGACACAGATACGCAGTATTTT. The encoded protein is CASSVGSGDTDTQYF.

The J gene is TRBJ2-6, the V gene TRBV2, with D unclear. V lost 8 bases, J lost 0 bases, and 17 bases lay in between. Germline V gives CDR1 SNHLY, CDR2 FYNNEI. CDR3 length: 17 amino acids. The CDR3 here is CASRLRSGRSGANVLTF. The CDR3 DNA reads TGTGCCAGCCGCCTAAGGTCCGGCCGCTCTGGGGCCAACGTCCTGACTTTC.

DNA of the CDR3: TGCAGCGTTGTAAGTGGATGGGGCTTCGAGGAGACCCAGTACTTC. Amino acids: CSVVSGWGFEETQYF. The chain employs TRBV29-1 and TRBJ2-5; possibly TRBD1 for D (5 bases). The CDR3 contains 15 residues. Trimming removed 4 bases at V and 5 bases at J, with 20 bases between. The germline V gene has CDR1 SQVTM and CDR2 ANQGSEA.

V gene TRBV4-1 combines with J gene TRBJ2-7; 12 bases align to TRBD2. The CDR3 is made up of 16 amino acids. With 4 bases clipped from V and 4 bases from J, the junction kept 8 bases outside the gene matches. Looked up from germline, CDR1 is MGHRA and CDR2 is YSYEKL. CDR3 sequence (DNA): TGCGCCAGCAGCCCTAGCGGGAGGGCCGCGGGATACGAGCAGTACTTC. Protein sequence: CASSPSGRAAGYEQYF.

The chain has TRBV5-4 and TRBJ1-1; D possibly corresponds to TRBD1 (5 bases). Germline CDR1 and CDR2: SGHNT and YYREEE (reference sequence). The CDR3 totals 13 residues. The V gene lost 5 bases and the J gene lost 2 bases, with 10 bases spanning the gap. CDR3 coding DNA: TGTGCCAGCAGACTTGACAGCAACACTGAAGCTTTCTTT. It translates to CASRLDSNTEAFF.

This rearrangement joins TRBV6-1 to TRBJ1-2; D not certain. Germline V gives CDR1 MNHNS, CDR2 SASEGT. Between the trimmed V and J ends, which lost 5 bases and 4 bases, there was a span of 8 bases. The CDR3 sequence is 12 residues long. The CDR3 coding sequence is TGTGCCAGCAGTATAGTGGGCTATGGCTACACCTTC. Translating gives CASSIVGYGYTF.

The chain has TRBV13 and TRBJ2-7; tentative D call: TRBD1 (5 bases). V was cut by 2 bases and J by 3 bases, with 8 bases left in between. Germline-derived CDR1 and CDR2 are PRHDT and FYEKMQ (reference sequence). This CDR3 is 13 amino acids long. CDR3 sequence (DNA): TGTGCCAGCAGCTTACGACAGAACTACGAGCAGTACTTC. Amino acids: CASSLRQNYEQYF.

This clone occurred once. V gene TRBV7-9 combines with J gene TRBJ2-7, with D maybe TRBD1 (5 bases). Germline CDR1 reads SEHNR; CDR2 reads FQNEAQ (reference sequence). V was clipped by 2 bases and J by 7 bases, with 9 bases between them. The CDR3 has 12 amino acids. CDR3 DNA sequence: TGTGCCAGCAGCTTACCAGGGTGGGAGCAGTACTTC. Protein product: CASSLPGWEQYF. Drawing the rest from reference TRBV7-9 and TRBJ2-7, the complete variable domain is DTGVSQNPRHKITKRGQNVTFRCDPISEHNRLYWYRQTLGQGPEFLTYFQNEAQLEKSRLLSDRFSAERPKGSFSTLEIQRTEQGDSAMYLCASSLPGWEQYFGPGTRLTVT.

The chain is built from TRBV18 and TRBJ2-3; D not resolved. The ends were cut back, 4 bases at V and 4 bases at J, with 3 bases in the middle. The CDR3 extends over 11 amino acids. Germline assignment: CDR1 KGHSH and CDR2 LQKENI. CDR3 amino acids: CASSQPDTQYF. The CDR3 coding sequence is TGTGCCAGCTCACAACCAGATACGCAGTATTTT.

The CDR3, as DNA: TGTGCCAGCAAACGGCGGGACAGGGCTTCAGAGACCCAGTACTTC. Amino acids: CASKRRDRASETQYF. This sequence joins TRBV6-1 and TRBJ2-5; 9 bases match TRBD1. CDR3 length equals 15 residues. V shed 7 bases, J shed 4 bases, and the junction held 10 bases outside the gene matches. Germline V gives CDR1 MNHNS, CDR2 SASEGT.

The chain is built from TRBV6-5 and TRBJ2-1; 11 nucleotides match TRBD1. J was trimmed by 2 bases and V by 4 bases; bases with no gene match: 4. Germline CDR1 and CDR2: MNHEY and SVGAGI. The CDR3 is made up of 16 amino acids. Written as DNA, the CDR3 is TGTGCCAGCAGTTCCACGGGACAGGGGGCCTACAATGAGCAGTTCTTC. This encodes CASSSTGQGAYNEQFF.

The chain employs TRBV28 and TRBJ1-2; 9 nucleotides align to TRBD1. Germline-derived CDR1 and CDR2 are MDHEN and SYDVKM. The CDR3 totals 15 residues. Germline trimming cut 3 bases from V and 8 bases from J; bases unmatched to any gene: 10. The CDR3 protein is CASSFFSGTGRGYTF. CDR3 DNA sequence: TGTGCCAGCAGTTTCTTTTCAGGGACAGGGCGGGGCTACACCTTC.

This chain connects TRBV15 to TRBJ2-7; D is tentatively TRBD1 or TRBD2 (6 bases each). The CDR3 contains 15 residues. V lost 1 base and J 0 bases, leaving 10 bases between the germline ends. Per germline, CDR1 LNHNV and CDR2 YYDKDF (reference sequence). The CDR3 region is CATSRGGDNSYEQYF. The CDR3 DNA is TGTGCCACCAGCAGAGGGGGGGACAACTCCTACGAGCAGTACTTC.

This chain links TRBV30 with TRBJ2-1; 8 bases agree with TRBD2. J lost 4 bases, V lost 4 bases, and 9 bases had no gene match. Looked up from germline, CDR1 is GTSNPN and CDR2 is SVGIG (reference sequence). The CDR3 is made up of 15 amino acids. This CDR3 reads CAWTSETSVYNEQFF. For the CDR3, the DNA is TGTGCCTGGACCTCCGAGACTAGCGTATACAATGAGCAGTTCTTC. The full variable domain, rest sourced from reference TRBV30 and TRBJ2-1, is SQTIHQWPATLVQPVGSPLSLECTVEGTSNPNLYWYRQAAGRGLQLLFYSVGIGQISSEVPQNLSASRPQDRQFILSSKKLLLSDSGFYLCAWTSETSVYNEQFFGPGTRLTVL.

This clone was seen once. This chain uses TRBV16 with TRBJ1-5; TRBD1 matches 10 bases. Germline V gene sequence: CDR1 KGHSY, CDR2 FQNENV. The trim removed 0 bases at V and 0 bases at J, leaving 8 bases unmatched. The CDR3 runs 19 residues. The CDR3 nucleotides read TGTGCCAGCAGCCAATCCCGGACAGGGGGGTTGGATAGCAATCAGCCCCAGCATTTT. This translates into CASSQSRTGGLDSNQPQHF.

The CDR3 region has the DNA TGTGCCAGCAGCCAAGATTCGGCGACTAGCGGTCCTTACAATGAGCAGTTCTTC. Encoded protein: CASSQDSATSGPYNEQFF. The J gene is TRBJ2-1, the V gene TRBV4-2; 9 bases agree with TRBD2. Germline values: CDR1 LGHNA, CDR2 YNFKEQ. V lost 0 bases, J lost 4 bases, and 10 bases stayed unmatched. The CDR3 totals 18 residues.

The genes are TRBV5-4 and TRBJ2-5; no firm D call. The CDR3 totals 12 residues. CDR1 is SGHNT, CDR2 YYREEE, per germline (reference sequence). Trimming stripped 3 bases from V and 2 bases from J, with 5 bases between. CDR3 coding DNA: TGTGCCAGCAGCTCGCCTCAAGAGACCCAGTACTTC. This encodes CASSSPQETQYF. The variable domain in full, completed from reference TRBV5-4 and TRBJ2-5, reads ETGVTQSPTHLIKTRGQQVTLRCSSQSGHNTVSWYQQALGQGPQFIFQYYREEENGRGNFPPRFSGLQFPNYSSELNVNALELDDSALYLCASSSPQETQYFGPGTRLLVL.

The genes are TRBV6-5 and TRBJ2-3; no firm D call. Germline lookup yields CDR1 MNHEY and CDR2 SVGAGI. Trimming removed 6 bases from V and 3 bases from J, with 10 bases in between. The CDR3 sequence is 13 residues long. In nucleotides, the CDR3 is TGTGCCAGCAGCAGCCCTGGTACAGATACGCAGTATTTT. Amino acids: CASSSPGTDTQYF.

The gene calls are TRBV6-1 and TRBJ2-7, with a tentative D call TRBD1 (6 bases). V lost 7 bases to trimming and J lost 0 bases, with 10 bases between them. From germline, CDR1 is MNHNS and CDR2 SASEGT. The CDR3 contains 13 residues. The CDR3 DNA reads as TGTGCCAGCAATACAGGGAGCTCCTACGAGCAGTACTTC. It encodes CASNTGSSYEQYF.